This T cell receptor (beta chain) comes out of a study of read filtering for tumor transcriptome and immune sequencing. Bone marrow was sampled from every patient at the time of active disease. Study-level results: IR-seq and RNA-seq agreed better without single-read clonotypes.

This clonotype appeared once. The antigen is undetermined. A much larger clone differs from this one at a single base, so this may be a read error. No conserved phenylalanine or tryptophan is present at the end of the CDR3, so a read error is the likely explanation. The library was built from roughly 400 ng RNA with molecular barcoded adaptors for alpha/delta and beta/gamma chains. Using its own MiXCR run on the reads, TCRdb lists one record per CDR3 protein. This table has tens of thousands of distinct CDR3 sequences, roughly 21% appearing once. The specimen was a population of CD138-negative cells sorted from bone marrow. This TCR was recovered from a donor aged 40 or over with multiple myeloma.

The CDR3 loop is CASSFYLSTDTQYS. CDR3 DNA sequence: TGTGCCAGCAGCTTTTACCTTAGCACAGATACGCAGTATTCT. This chain connects TRBV5-4 to TRBJ2-3; D is ambiguous. V shed 2 bases and J shed 0 bases, with 7 bases lying between them. From germline, CDR1 is SGHNT and CDR2 YYREEE (reference sequence). This CDR3 comprises 14 residues.